A single sample gave rise to the 32 T cell receptor beta chains below, sequenced in a study of vaccination effects on CD4 cells after COVID-19. No antigen has been identified for these receptors. Clones were sequenced by immunoSEQ multiplex PCR, and TCRdb holds only the in-frame ones, with some missing. Here the sample spans some 66,000 clones, 70% to 85% being singletons. It was after nine to ten days of culture that CD4+ T cells were isolated. Each person got two doses of an mRNA SARS-CoV-2 vaccine, BNT162b2 or mRNA-1273. Specimen: CD4+ T cells from PBMCs cultured without peptide, collected after COVID-19 vaccination. These receptors all come from a human donor who received a COVID-19 vaccine.

The genes are TRBV24-1 and TRBJ2-3, with TRBD1 matching over 9 bases. V was pared by 4 bases and J by 1 base, with 8 bases of the junction left unmatched. CDR1 is KGHDR, CDR2 SFDVKD, per germline. The CDR3 extends over 17 amino acids. CDR3 coding DNA: TGTGCCACCAGTGACCCACAGGGGGCGAGGGGCACAGATACGCAGTATTTT. It encodes CATSDPQGARGTDTQYF.

This chain connects TRBV11-2 to TRBJ2-1; possible D gene TRBD1, 5 bases. The V end was cut by 4 bases, the J end by 1 base, with 11 bases between. The CDR3 is 15 amino acids. Germline V gene data show CDR1 as SGHAT and CDR2 as FQNNGV. The CDR3 nucleotides are TGTGCCAGCAGCTCACAGGTATTATCCTACAATGAGCAGTTCTTC. It translates to CASSSQVLSYNEQFF.

The V gene is TRBV14, the J gene TRBJ1-6; 10 bases are a match to TRBD1. Germline lookup yields CDR1 SGHDN and CDR2 FVKESK. V lost 4 bases and J lost 7; bases outside the gene matches: 7. The length of the CDR3 is 16 residues. The CDR3 DNA reads TGTGCCAGCAGCCGAGACAGGGGGCCGGAAAATTCACCCCTCCACTTT. Translating gives CASSRDRGPENSPLHF.

The chain uses TRBV12-3 or TRBV12-4 and TRBJ2-3; D is ambiguous. The CDR3 spans 11 residues. V lost 5 bases to trimming and J lost 5 bases, with 5 bases between them. The CDR3 loop is CASSHIDTQYF. CDR3 DNA sequence: TGTGCCAGCAGTCATATAGATACGCAGTATTTT.

This sequence joins TRBV28 and TRBJ1-6; TRBD1 is a possible D gene (6 bases). This CDR3 comprises 15 residues. Germline V lookup: CDR1 MDHEN, CDR2 SYDVKM. The V gene lost 2 bases and the J gene lost 14 bases, with 19 bases spanning the gap. The CDR3 DNA reads TGTGCCAGCAGTTTAGGGGGACAAGGCTTTCCAGCCCTCCACTTT. It yields the protein CASSLGGQGFPALHF.

This chain uses TRBV7-9 with TRBJ1-6, with no clear D. Trimming took off 1 base at V and 7 bases at J, with 2 bases between the two ends. The CDR3 length is 12 residues. The germline CDR1 and CDR2 sequences are SEHNR and FQNEAQ (reference sequence). CDR3 nucleotides: TGTGCCAGCAGCTTAGAGAATTCACCCCTCCACTTT. This sequence encodes CASSLENSPLHF.

The chain combines TRBV11-3 with TRBJ2-3; D uncertain. The germline CDR1 and CDR2 sequences are SGHNT and YENEEA. The germline V and J ends were trimmed by 3 bases and 4 bases, with 5 bases remaining between them. This CDR3 is built from 12 residues. This CDR3 is CASSFRSDTQYF. The CDR3 DNA follows: TGTGCCAGCAGCTTTAGGTCAGATACGCAGTATTTT.

This clone was seen more than once but under ten times. This sequence joins TRBV7-3 and TRBJ1-1, with TRBD1 matching 8 bases. This CDR3 is 12 amino acids long. CDR1 is SGHTA, CDR2 FQGTGA, per germline. V dropped 3 bases and J dropped 7; count of bases not matched to a gene: 1. The DNA for the CDR3 is TGTGCCAGCAGCTTCGACAGGGGTGAAGCTTTCTTT. Translating it yields CASSFDRGEAFF.

V and J are TRBV30 and TRBJ1-2; 8 bases are shared with TRBD1. Unmatched junction bases numbered 10, after V lost 4 bases and J lost 6 bases. Looked up from germline, CDR1 is GTSNPN and CDR2 is SVGIG (reference sequence). The CDR3 is 14 amino acids. CDR3 amino acids: CAWNLNRGSNGYTF. For the CDR3, the DNA is TGTGCCTGGAATTTGAACAGGGGGAGTAATGGCTACACCTTC.

This rearrangement joins TRBV3-1 (or the pseudogene TRBV3-2) to TRBJ2-7; 8 nucleotides agree with TRBD1. With V trimmed by 3 bases and J by 4 bases, 2 bases remained unmatched. CDR1 LGHDT and CDR2 YNNKEL come from the germline V gene (reference sequence). This CDR3 region has 13 residues. The CDR3 DNA sequence: TGTGCCAGCAGCCAGGGACAGGCTTACGAGCAGTACGTC. Protein sequence: CASSQGQAYEQYV.

The chain uses TRBV9 and TRBJ1-6, with D unresolved. The germline V and J ends were trimmed by 4 bases and 8 bases, with 19 bases remaining between them. Germline V gene lookup returns CDR1 SGDLS and CDR2 YYNGEE. The CDR3 sequence is 16 residues long. The DNA of the CDR3 is TGTGCCAGCAGCCGACGTCTGAACAAAAGGGATTCACCCCTCCACTTT. Encoded protein: CASSRRLNKRDSPLHF.

V usage is TRBV19 and J usage is TRBJ2-1; perhaps D is TRBD1 or TRBD2 (6 bases each). Germline-derived CDR1 and CDR2 are LNHDA and SQIVND (reference sequence). CDR3 length equals 15 residues. The germline V and J ends were trimmed by 1 base and 6 bases, with 13 bases remaining between them. CDR3 DNA: TGTGCCAGTAGTATAGTCGGAGGGGGGCGCAATGAGCAGTTCTTC. Translating it yields CASSIVGGGRNEQFF.

This clone has a single count. The genes are TRBV21-1 and TRBJ1-5. TRBV21-1 is shown as a pseudogene. The CDR3 is 12 residues long. The CDR3 protein is CASRGNYQPQHF. Here the CDR3 DNA reads TGTGCCAGCAGGGGGAATTATCAGCCCCAGCATTTT.

The chain links TRBV5-1 to TRBJ1-6; D gene uncertain. From germline, CDR1 is SGHRS and CDR2 YFSETQ. The CDR3 spans 14 residues. V dropped 1 base and J dropped 8 bases, with 10 bases sitting between them. The CDR3 DNA reads TGCGCCAGCAGCTTGTATTCCATGGATTCACCCCTCCACTTT. Its protein is CASSLYSMDSPLHF. The full variable domain, with the rest looked up from reference TRBV5-1 and TRBJ1-6, is KAGVTQTPRYLIKTRGQQVTLSCSPISGHRSVSWYQQTPGQGLQFLFEYFSETQRNKGNFPGRFSGRQFSNSRSEMNVSTLELGDSALYLCASSLYSMDSPLHFGNGTRLTVT.

The chain has TRBV5-6 and TRBJ2-7; D uncertain. Germline assignment: CDR1 SGHDT and CDR2 YYEEEE. The CDR3 has 13 residues. The V and J ends lost 3 bases and 1 base respectively, with 8 bases between them. The CDR3 region has the DNA TGTGCCAGCAGCTCATTGACTTCCTACGAGCAGTACGTC. It yields the protein CASSSLTSYEQYV.

This chain connects TRBV5-1 to TRBJ1-4, with D possibly being TRBD1 (6 bases). The CDR3 totals 16 residues. Germline CDR1 reads SGHRS; CDR2 reads YFSETQ. Trimming left V 1 base short and J 7 bases short, with 17 bases between. CDR3: CASSLQDTGSGEKLFF. The DNA for the CDR3 is TGCGCCAGCAGCTTGCAGGACACAGGGAGCGGTGAAAAACTGTTTTTT.

This clone was observed a handful of times. Other nucleotide sequences from this sample produce the same CDR3. The chain carries TRBV4-1 and TRBJ2-1; 10 bases match TRBD2. Germline CDR1 reads MGHRA; CDR2 reads YSYEKL. The V segment lost 1 base and the J segment 4 bases; nucleotides outside the gene matches: 1. There are 15 residues in the CDR3. In DNA, the CDR3 is TGCGCCAGCAGCCAAGCTAGCGGGGGTTACAATGAGCAGTTCTTC. As protein: CASSQASGGYNEQFF.

This chain joins TRBV20-1 and TRBJ1-4; no clear D gene. The CDR3 loop spans 13 amino acids. V lost 3 bases, J lost 7 bases, and 12 bases lay in between. Germline CDR1 is DFQATT and CDR2 is SNEGSKA (reference sequence). CDR3 DNA: TGCAGTGCTAGTTTTGCGGGAGCTGAAAAACTGTTTTTT. Its protein product is CSASFAGAEKLFF.

The chain couples TRBV30 to TRBJ2-1; 9 bases are shared with TRBD1. The CDR3 is 12 residues long. Losses at the gene ends were 5 bases for V and 9 bases for J; bases not matched to a gene: 5. Germline-derived CDR1 and CDR2 are GTSNPN and SVGIG (reference sequence). The CDR3 protein is CAWGDRVSEQFF. The DNA of the CDR3 is TGTGCCTGGGGGGACAGGGTGAGTGAGCAGTTCTTC.

This clone was found once. This CDR3 is CASSLWTGAADTQYF. CDR3 bases: TGTGCCAGCAGCTTGTGGACAGGGGCGGCAGATACGCAGTATTTT. The V and J genes are TRBV11-2 and TRBJ2-3; 9 nucleotides align to TRBD1. Per the germline V gene, CDR1 is SGHAT and CDR2 is FQNNGV. This CDR3 is built from 15 residues. The V segment lost 3 bases and the J segment 4 bases; nucleotides outside the gene matches: 5.

V gene TRBV6-5 combines with J gene TRBJ2-5, with TRBD2 identical over 10 bases. Germline V CDR1 and CDR2: MNHEY, SVGAGI. Trimming cost V 8 bases and J 4 bases; bases outside gene matches: 4. This CDR3 has 13 amino acids. For the CDR3, the DNA is TGTGCCAGCCGGGGACTAGCGAGAGAGACCCAGTACTTC. As protein: CASRGLARETQYF.

The rearrangement uses TRBV19 and TRBJ2-5, with 10 bases lining up with TRBD2. V was pared by 3 bases and J by 2 bases, with 9 bases of the junction left unmatched. Germline V gives CDR1 LNHDA, CDR2 SQIVND (reference sequence). This CDR3 contains 17 residues. CDR3 sequence reads: CASSIVLTSGPQETQYF. The CDR3 DNA sequence: TGTGCCAGTAGTATCGTGTTGACTAGCGGGCCTCAAGAGACCCAGTACTTC. Supplemented by reference TRBV19 and TRBJ2-5, the full variable domain reads DGGITQSPKYLFRKEGQNVTLSCEQNLNHDAMYWYRQDPGQGLRLIYYSQIVNDFQKGDIAEGYSVSREKKESFPLTVTSAQKNPTAFYLCASSIVLTSGPQETQYFGPGTRLLVL.

The chain links TRBV21-1 to TRBJ2-3; the D call of TRBD1 is as the table states it, not checked on the DNA. TRBV21-1 corresponds to a pseudogene. The CDR3 is made up of 21 amino acids. For the CDR3, the DNA is TGTGCCAGCAGCAAAGTCTCTCTCGGAGGTCCGGGACAGGGGTTCACAGATACGCAGTATTTT. Translating gives CASSKVSLGGPGQGFTDTQYF.

The chain has TRBV5-1 and TRBJ1-5; D gene unclear. Trimming took off 0 bases at V and 3 bases at J, with 10 bases between the two ends. The CDR3 length is 15 residues. The germline V gene has CDR1 SGHRS and CDR2 YFSETQ. This CDR3 is CASSLGAVANQPQHF. CDR3 in DNA: TGCGCCAGCAGCTTGGGGGCAGTGGCCAATCAGCCCCAGCATTTT.

This chain links TRBV5-6 with TRBJ1-1; tentatively, D is TRBD1 (6 bases). Germline V CDR1 and CDR2: SGHDT, YYEEEE. The CDR3 has 14 amino acids. Trimming took 1 base from V and 0 from J, leaving 7 bases between them. This CDR3 reads CASSLWDMNTEAFF. The CDR3 bases are TGTGCCAGCAGCTTGTGGGACATGAACACTGAAGCTTTCTTT.

In this sample, this clone turned up a few times. The CDR3 is CASSFGLAGRGGELFF. DNA of the CDR3: TGTGCCAGCAGCTTCGGACTAGCGGGGAGGGGCGGGGAGCTGTTTTTT. This chain links TRBV3-1 (or the pseudogene TRBV3-2) with TRBJ2-2, with 12 bases that match TRBD2. The CDR3 runs to 16 residues. In germline, CDR1 is LGHDT, CDR2 YNNKEL (reference sequence). V trimming: 5 bases; J trimming: 7 bases; junction bases outside the gene matches: 8.

J is TRBJ1-2 and V is TRBV19; maybe TRBD1 (5 bases). Trimming removed 5 bases at V and 2 bases at J, with 6 bases between. This CDR3 comprises 12 residues. Germline V lookup: CDR1 LNHDA, CDR2 SQIVND (reference sequence). The DNA for the CDR3 is TGTGCCAGTAGTCGGGACAACTATGGCTACACCTTC. It is translated as CASSRDNYGYTF.

The rearrangement uses TRBV18 and TRBJ1-2, with 7 bases aligning to TRBD1. The germline V gene encodes CDR1 KGHSH and CDR2 LQKENI. The J segment lost 7 bases and the V segment lost 2 bases, leaving 7 bases of the junction unmatched. This CDR3 contains 14 residues. The CDR3 nucleotides read TGTGCCAGCTCACCAGACAGGGTCGGAGGTGGCTACACCTTC. Its protein is CASSPDRVGGGYTF. Full variable domain (outside the CDR3, taken from reference TRBV18 and TRBJ1-2): NAGVMQNPRHLVRRRGQEARLRCSPMKGHSHVYWYRQLPEEGLKFMVYLQKENIIDESGMPKERFSAEFPKEGPSILRIQQVVRGDSAAYFCASSPDRVGGGYTFGSGTRLTVV.

The rearrangement joins TRBV19 to TRBJ1-1; D may be TRBD1 (5 bases). The CDR3 has 14 residues. Germline values: CDR1 LNHDA, CDR2 SQIVND (reference sequence). Trimming shortened V by 4 bases and J by 11 bases, and 20 bases separated the two germline ends. The CDR3 is CASSTPGTPFTAFF. CDR3 DNA: TGTGCCAGTAGTACCCCCGGGACCCCATTTACGGCTTTCTTT.

The CDR3 loop reads CATSDLSTGENQSDYEQYV. The DNA of the CDR3 is TGTGCCACCAGTGATTTGTCGACAGGGGAAAACCAAAGCGACTACGAGCAGTACGTC. The rearrangement links TRBV24-1 to TRBJ2-7; 8 bases are shared with TRBD1. V lost 0 bases and J lost 3; bases outside the gene matches: 15. Per the germline V gene, CDR1 is KGHDR and CDR2 is SFDVKD. The length of the CDR3 is 19 residues.

The V call is TRBV6-5, the J call TRBJ1-5, with D possibly matching TRBD1 (5 bases). Germline V gives CDR1 MNHEY, CDR2 SVGAGI. Trimming left V 7 bases short and J 0 bases short, with 13 bases between. CDR3 size: 15 residues. The CDR3 bases are TGTGCCAGCATAACCGCAGGACATAGCAATCAGCCCCAGCATTTT. Amino acids: CASITAGHSNQPQHF.

The rearrangement links TRBV5-6 to TRBJ2-7; perhaps D is TRBD1 or TRBD2 (5 bases each). CDR3 size: 15 residues. V was pared by 4 bases and J by 0 bases, with 14 bases between. Germline V gene data show CDR1 as SGHDT and CDR2 as YYEEEE. The CDR3 nucleotides are TGTGCCAGCAGCCGGGACCCCGAATTCTCCTACGAGCAGTACGTC. Residues: CASSRDPEFSYEQYV.